One and the same sample provided the 17 T cell receptor beta chains below, sequenced in a study of T cell responses to AZD1222 COVID-19 vaccine. Here immunoSEQ multiplex PCR was the method, and the copy in TCRdb shows in-frame clones only, minus some. The sample lists roughly 180,000 clones, approximately 92% occurring once. Sequenced here: peripheral blood, sampled 28 days after the second dose of the MenACWY control vaccine. The receptors derive from an adult who received the MenACWY meningococcal vaccine as a control.

This chain links TRBV4-2 with TRBJ2-5; D perhaps matches TRBD1 (6 bases). In germline, CDR1 is LGHNA, CDR2 YNFKEQ. The CDR3 length is 16 residues. Trimming removed 4 bases at V and 1 base at J, with 16 bases between. The CDR3 sequence is CASSRPEGVFQETQYF. The DNA of the CDR3 is TGTGCCAGCAGCCGCCCCGAGGGGGTCTTCCAAGAGACCCAGTACTTC.

Of note for this clone: The same CDR3 can be traced to other DNA sequences in this sample. The V and J genes are TRBV7-8 and TRBJ1-2; D might be TRBD1 (6 bases). This CDR3 spans 13 amino acids. V gave up 5 bases and J gave up 2 bases, with 9 bases separating them. From germline, CDR1 is SGHVS and CDR2 FQNEAQ. The CDR3 nucleotides are TGTGCCAGCAGCCCGGACAGAAACTATGGCTACACCTTC. This codes for CASSPDRNYGYTF.

J is TRBJ1-1 and V is TRBV5-1; no firm D call. The germline V gene has CDR1 SGHRS and CDR2 YFSETQ. This CDR3 is built from 15 residues. With 5 bases removed from V and 1 base from J, the gap between germline ends came to 15 bases. The CDR3 coding sequence is TGCGCCAGCAGTGCGGACCCCCAGGCGAACACTGAAGCTTTCTTT. Protein: CASSADPQANTEAFF.

The J gene is TRBJ2-7, the V gene TRBV10-2; TRBD1 is a possible D gene (6 bases). The CDR3 consists of 11 residues. Trimming cost V 8 bases and J 7 bases, with 12 bases left between them. Germline CDR1 and CDR2: WSHSY and SAAADI. CDR3: CASRDNQEQYF. The CDR3 DNA reads TGCGCCAGCCGGGACAACCAAGAGCAGTACTTC.

The chain recombines TRBV5-6 with TRBJ2-7; no reliable D call. Germline V gives CDR1 SGHDT, CDR2 YYEEEE. V was pared by 5 bases and J by 3 bases, with 6 bases between. The CDR3 runs to 11 residues. In DNA form, the CDR3 reads TGTGCCAGCAGAAAGGACTACGAGCAGTACTTC. It specifies CASRKDYEQYF. The variable domain in full, completed from reference TRBV5-6 and TRBJ2-7, reads DAGVTQSPTHLIKTRGQQVTLRCSPKSGHDTVSWYQQALGQGPQFIFQYYEEEERQRGNFPDRFSGHQFPNYSSELNVNALLLGDSALYLCASRKDYEQYFGPGTRLTVT.

CDR3 coding DNA: TGTGCCAGCAGCCACGGGGGGGGCTACAATTCACCCCTCCACTTT. Residues: CASSHGGGYNSPLHF. This chain connects TRBV5-6 to TRBJ1-6; D perhaps matches TRBD1 (6 bases). With 4 bases removed from V and 7 bases from J, the gap between germline ends came to 15 bases. Germline CDR1 reads SGHDT; CDR2 reads YYEEEE. This CDR3 contains 15 residues.

The chain has TRBV7-2 and TRBJ1-2, with D perhaps matching TRBD1 (5 bases). This CDR3 has 15 amino acids. From germline, CDR1 is SGHTA and CDR2 FQGNSA. The V end was cut by 5 bases, the J end by 4 bases, with 17 bases between. The CDR3 here is CASSPFGAEAYGYTF. In nucleotides, the CDR3 is TGTGCCAGCAGCCCTTTCGGGGCGGAGGCCTATGGCTACACCTTC.

The CDR3 bases are TGTGCCACGCGCCTCGGGGCCGCCGGGAGCGAAAAACTGTTTTTT. Translated, it gives CATRLGAAGSEKLFF. The rearrangement links TRBV10-3 to TRBJ1-4; tentative D call: TRBD1 (5 bases). V dropped 10 bases and J dropped 8 bases, with 23 bases sitting between them. The CDR3 has 15 amino acids. CDR1 is ENHRY, CDR2 SYGVKD, per germline.

The chain joins TRBV27 to TRBJ2-1, with 9 positions matching TRBD1. Germline lookup yields CDR1 MNHEY and CDR2 SMNVEV (reference sequence). J lost 15 bases, V lost 3 bases, and 9 bases had no gene match. The CDR3 has 13 residues. The CDR3 DNA reads as TGTGCCAGCAGTTTTTCACAGGGGGCAAAGCGGTTCTTC. As protein: CASSFSQGAKRFF.

The gene calls are TRBV11-2 and TRBJ1-2, with 8 positions matching TRBD1. The germline gives CDR1 SGHAT, CDR2 FQNNGV. Unmatched junction bases numbered 7, after V lost 6 bases and J lost 4 bases. The CDR3 loop spans 14 amino acids. CDR3 protein: CASRMTGAAYGYTF. CDR3 sequence (DNA): TGTGCCAGCAGAATGACAGGGGCGGCCTATGGCTACACCTTC.

This chain links TRBV11-2 with TRBJ1-1, with D perhaps TRBD1 (5 bases). Germline values: CDR1 SGHAT, CDR2 FQNNGV. Trimming pared 1 base from V and 0 bases from J, leaving 6 bases between. CDR3 length equals 14 residues. This CDR3 reads CASSLVTVNTEAFF. The DNA of the CDR3 is TGTGCCAGCAGCTTAGTGACAGTGAACACTGAAGCTTTCTTT.

DNA of the CDR3: TGTGCCAGCAGCCCTGACAGGGGGCGGCGAGCTGAAGCTTTCTTT. Translated: CASSPDRGRRAEAFF. This chain links TRBV2 with TRBJ1-1; 10 bases map to TRBD1. The germline CDR1 and CDR2 sequences are SNHLY and FYNNEI. V lost 6 bases, J lost 6 bases, and 10 bases stayed unmatched. The CDR3 length is 15 residues. Supplemented by reference TRBV2 and TRBJ1-1, the full variable domain reads EPEVTQTPSHQVTQMGQEVILRCVPISNHLYFYWYRQILGQKVEFLVSFYNNEISEKSEIFDDQFSVERPDGSNFTLKIRSTKLEDSAMYFCASSPDRGRRAEAFFGQGTRLTVV.

The genes are TRBV7-2 and TRBJ2-2; a weak D match, TRBD2 (5 bases). Germline V lookup: CDR1 SGHTA, CDR2 FQGNSA. This CDR3 has 13 amino acids. V gave up 5 bases and J gave up 8 bases, with 12 bases separating them. The CDR3 DNA is TGTGCCAGCAGCCTACTAGTCCGAGGGGAGCTGTTTTTT. It yields the protein CASSLLVRGELFF.

The rearrangement uses TRBV24-1 and TRBJ2-3; D unresolved. Germline values: CDR1 KGHDR, CDR2 SFDVKD. V dropped 3 bases and J dropped 3 bases, with 12 bases sitting between them. The CDR3 consists of 15 residues. CDR3 region: CATSDPGTTTDTQYF. In DNA form, the CDR3 reads TGTGCCACCAGTGATCCGGGTACTACTACAGATACGCAGTATTTT.

The gene calls are TRBV7-2 and TRBJ1-2; 7 bases are shared with TRBD1. Germline CDR1 and CDR2: SGHTA and FQGNSA. The V segment lost 4 bases and the J segment 4 bases; nucleotides outside the gene matches: 6. The CDR3 has 14 residues. As DNA, the CDR3 is TGTGCCAGCAGCTCCAGACAGGGTCCCTATGGCTACACCTTC. This sequence encodes CASSSRQGPYGYTF.

The rearrangement uses TRBV5-1 and TRBJ1-2; D unresolved. The CDR3 length is 15 residues. Trimming cost V 0 bases and J 5 bases, with 14 bases left between them. Germline V CDR1 and CDR2: SGHRS, YFSETQ. CDR3: CASSLGSVSNYGYTF. DNA for the CDR3: TGCGCCAGCAGCTTGGGTAGTGTCAGTAATTATGGCTACACCTTC.

V is TRBV5-4 and J is TRBJ1-2; a weak D match, TRBD1 (6 bases). Trimming took 1 base from V and 10 from J, leaving 17 bases between them. CDR3 length: 14 residues. Looked up from germline, CDR1 is SGHNT and CDR2 is YYREEE (reference sequence). This CDR3 reads CASSLRGAQGYYTF. DNA for the CDR3: TGTGCCAGCAGCTTGCGGGGGGCTCAGGGATACTACACCTTC.